This is a list of T cell receptor beta chains from one sample in a study of shared clonotypes between healthy human individuals. Profiling relied on immunoSEQ multiplex PCR, and the TCRdb table lists in-frame clones only, not all of them. The sample has millions of clones, just under 95% seen once. Specimen: naive CD8+ T cells sorted from blood. The receptors shown here come from a man between 18 and 29 years old in good health. The CDR3 runs from the conserved cysteine through the conserved F or W. A D gene is named only where the DNA matches it firmly. The size entry is marked missing in some rows and otherwise reads once, few, many or a size class.

>11|once|TRBV21-1|-|TRBJ2-3
CASGLEDTQYF
TGTGCCAGCGGACTTGAAGATACGCAGTATTTT
>16|-|TRBV5-6|TRBD1|TRBJ2-7
CASSLGGTGVSYEQYF
TGTGCCAGCAGCCTGGGAGGGACAGGGGTATCCTACGAGCAGTACTTC
>15|-|TRBV6-4|-|TRBJ2-7
CASSDLPGGRYEQYF
TGTGCCAGCAGTGACTTGCCGGGGGGCAGGTACGAGCAGTACTTC
>13|once|TRBV6-1|-|TRBJ2-7
CASSEGSFYEQYF
TGTGCCAGCAGTGAAGGCAGCTTCTACGAGCAGTACTTC
>15|-|TRBV7-3|TRBD2|TRBJ2-3
CASSAWGGATDTQYF
TGTGCCAGCAGCGCATGGGGGGGAGCCACAGATACGCAGTATTTT
>17|-|TRBV4-1|-|TRBJ1-4
CASSQETGNGLNEKLFF
TGCGCCAGCAGCCAAGAAACCGGGAACGGCCTTAATGAAAAACTGTTTTTT
>13|-|TRBV4-1|-|TRBJ2-7
CASSQGTSYEQYF
TGCGCCAGCAGCCAGGGTACCTCCTACGAGCAGTACTTC
>13|-|TRBV30|-|TRBJ1-1
CAWSTTENTEAFF
TGTGCCTGGAGTACTACAGAGAACACTGAAGCTTTCTTT
>14|-|TRBV10-3|-|TRBJ2-7
CAISEPGGGYEQYF
TGTGCCATCAGTGAGCCGGGGGGCGGATACGAGCAGTACTTC
>14|few|TRBV21-1|-|TRBJ2-7
CASSGGHDTYEQYF
TGTGCCAGCAGCGGCGGACATGATACCTACGAGCAGTACTTC
>17|-|TRBV28|-|TRBJ2-7
CASSQTPPRGIPYEQYF
TGTGCCAGCAGTCAAACCCCCCCCCGGGGAATTCCCTACGAGCAGTACTTC
>15|few|TRBV7-2|TRBD2|TRBJ2-7
CASSLGSGGLFEQYF
TGTGCCAGCAGCTTAGGTAGCGGGGGGCTTTTCGAGCAGTACTTC
>13|-|TRBV7-6|-|TRBJ1-2
CASSLAGGFGYTF
TGTGCCAGCAGCTTAGCGGGGGGTTTCGGCTACACCTTC
>13|-|TRBV28|-|TRBJ2-2
CASSSRNTGELFF
TGTGCCAGCAGTTCGCGGAACACCGGGGAGCTGTTTTTT
>15|once|TRBV6-1|TRBD1|TRBJ2-2
CASSEGTGFTGELFF
TGTGCCAGCAGTGAAGGGACAGGTTTTACCGGGGAGCTGTTTTTT
>15|-|TRBV18|-|TRBJ1-3
CASSPPRTPGNTIYF
TGTGCCAGCTCACCACCCCGGACCCCTGGAAACACCATATATTTT
>15|-|TRBV7-9|-|TRBJ2-7
CASSYDGQSPYEQYF
TGTGCCAGCAGTTACGATGGGCAGTCTCCCTACGAGCAGTACTTC
>14|-|TRBV6-6|-|TRBJ2-7
CASSYAGLSYEQYF
TGTGCCAGCAGTTACGCAGGGCTCTCCTACGAGCAGTACTTC
>14|-|TRBV29-1|TRBD1|TRBJ2-7
CSVEGGDRGAEQYF
TGCAGCGTTGAAGGGGGGGACAGGGGCGCCGAGCAGTACTTC
>14|-|TRBV7-9|TRBD2|TRBJ2-7
CASSLAGGPYEQYF
TGTGCCAGCAGCTTAGCGGGAGGGCCGTACGAGCAGTACTTC
>16|-|TRBV7-9|-|TRBJ2-2
CASSLELGTNTGELFF
TGTGCCAGCAGCTTAGAACTGGGAACGAACACCGGGGAGCTGTTTTTT
>18|-|TRBV9|TRBD2|TRBJ2-2
CASSFTPSGGTNTGELFF
TGTGCCAGCAGCTTTACCCCCAGCGGGGGGACGAACACCGGGGAGCTGTTTTTT
>16|-|TRBV2|TRBD2|TRBJ2-3
CASSKRLAGEADTQYF
TGTGCCAGCAGCAAACGACTAGCGGGAGAGGCAGATACGCAGTATTTT
>13|-|TRBV7-9|-|TRBJ1-2
CASSYGGAKGYTF
TGTGCCAGCAGTTACGGGGGGGCGAAAGGCTACACCTTC
>14|-|TRBV6-5|-|TRBJ2-5
CASRDYFGGETQYF
TGTGCCAGCAGAGATTACTTTGGGGGAGAGACCCAGTACTTC
>14|few|TRBV30|TRBD1|TRBJ1-2
CAWSWTGEGAGYTF
TGTGCCTGGAGTTGGACAGGGGAAGGTGCCGGCTACACCTTC
>18|-|TRBV9|TRBD1|TRBJ1-1
CASSVAPTGTGVDTEAFF
TGTGCCAGCAGCGTAGCTCCAACCGGGACAGGGGTAGACACTGAAGCTTTCTTT
>18|once|TRBV28|-|TRBJ1-1
CASSFGVVVSGPYTEAFF
TGTGCCAGCAGTTTTGGAGTGGTTGTTTCGGGGCCCTACACTGAAGCTTTCTTT
>11|-|TRBV10-3|-|TRBJ2-1
CAINYGNEQFF
TGTGCCATCAACTATGGCAATGAGCAGTTCTTC